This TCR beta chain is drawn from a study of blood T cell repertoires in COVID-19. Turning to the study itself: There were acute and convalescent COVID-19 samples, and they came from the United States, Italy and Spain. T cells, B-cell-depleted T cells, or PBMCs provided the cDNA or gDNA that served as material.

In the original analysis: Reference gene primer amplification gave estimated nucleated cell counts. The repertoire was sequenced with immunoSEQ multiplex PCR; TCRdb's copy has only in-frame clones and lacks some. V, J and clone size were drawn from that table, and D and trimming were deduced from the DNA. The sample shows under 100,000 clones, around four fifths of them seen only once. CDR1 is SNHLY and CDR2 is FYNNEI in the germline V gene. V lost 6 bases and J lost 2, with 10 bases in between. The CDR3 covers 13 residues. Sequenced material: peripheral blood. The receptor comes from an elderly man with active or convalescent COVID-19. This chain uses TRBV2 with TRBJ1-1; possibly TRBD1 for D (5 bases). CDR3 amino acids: CASRPDTNTEAFF. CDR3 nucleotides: TGTGCCAGCAGACCGGACACTAACACTGAAGCTTTCTTT. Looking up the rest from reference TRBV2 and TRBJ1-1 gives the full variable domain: EPEVTQTPSHQVTQMGQEVILRCVPISNHLYFYWYRQILGQKVEFLVSFYNNEISEKSEIFDDQFSVERPDGSNFTLKIRSTKLEDSAMYFCASRPDTNTEAFFGQGTRLTVV.